Each of the 3 T cell receptor beta chains below was sequenced from the same sample in a study of blood T cell repertoires in COVID-19. Generated by immunoSEQ multiplex PCR, the TCRdb table keeps only in-frame clones and is missing some. The data hold 60,000 to 90,000 clones, with roughly 81% observed a single time. The source material was peripheral blood. These receptors came from a man in his sixties with COVID-19, enrolled during active disease.

The DNA for the CDR3 is TGTGCCAGCAGCTTACTCTCCAATGAGCAGTTCTTC. As protein: CASSLLSNEQFF. The chain uses TRBV7-2 and TRBJ2-1; D is unresolved. This CDR3 contains 12 residues. Germline V gene data show CDR1 as SGHTA and CDR2 as FQGNSA. V was cut by 2 bases and J by 6 bases, with 5 bases left in between.

The rearrangement joins TRBV30 to TRBJ1-4, with no clear D. This CDR3 is built from 13 residues. The V and J ends lost 4 bases and 6 bases respectively, with 12 bases between them. The germline V gene has CDR1 GTSNPN and CDR2 SVGIG (reference sequence). The CDR3 region has the DNA TGTGCCTGGACCTGGACTGATGATGAAAAACTGTTTTTT. The encoded protein is CAWTWTDDEKLFF.

This clone has a handful of counts. The chain carries TRBV28 and TRBJ1-1; TRBD1 matches 8 bases. The V gene end was trimmed by 8 bases and the J gene end by 8 bases; junction bases not matched to a gene: 10. This CDR3 is built from 13 residues. CDR1 and CDR2 (germline): MDHEN, SYDVKM. The CDR3, as DNA: TGTGCCAGCGTAGGGCCAGGGGGCCGGGAAGCTTTCTTT. This codes for CASVGPGGREAFF.